Presented here are 29 T cell receptor beta chains from one specimen sequenced in a study of blood T cell repertoires in COVID-19 (dated by TCRdb to the early 2020s). The method was the immunoSEQ multiplex PCR assay. As stored in TCRdb, this immuneACCESS dataset retains in-frame rearrangements with V and J assigned. A fraction of the clones does not appear; measured against another copy, unresolved V genes explain less than half of the discrepancy, and the remainder lacks a known reason. The sample table holds roughly 45,000 clones, of which around 84% were seen once. The ten biggest clones cover 2.6% of the sample. What was sequenced was peripheral blood. The receptors stem from a woman aged 80 or older with COVID-19, enrolled during active disease.

The chain uses TRBV13 and TRBJ1-6; D not resolved. Germline V gene data show CDR1 as PRHDT and CDR2 as FYEKMQ (reference sequence). The CDR3 spans 14 residues. The V end lost 5 bases, the J end lost 9 bases, and 14 bases lay between the germline ends. CDR3 bases: TGTGCCAGCAGCCGGGAGGGAAAAATTTCACCCCTCCACTTT. Amino acids: CASSREGKISPLHF.

V and J are TRBV27 and TRBJ2-2; TRBD1 matches 7 bases. This CDR3 has 15 amino acids. V lost 4 bases, J lost 5 bases, and 7 bases stayed unmatched. CDR1 is MNHEY and CDR2 is SMNVEV in the germline V gene (reference sequence). This chain's CDR3 is CASSSMAGGTGELFF. In DNA form, the CDR3 reads TGTGCCAGCAGTTCAATGGCAGGGGGAACCGGGGAGCTGTTTTTT.

This sequence joins TRBV4-2 and TRBJ2-3; tentative D call: TRBD2 (6 bases). Germline CDR1 and CDR2: LGHNA and YNFKEQ. The CDR3 contains 14 residues. Trimming pared 3 bases from V and 1 base from J, leaving 8 bases between. The CDR3 DNA reads TGTGCCAGCAGCCAGGCTAGCGGCACAGATACGCAGTATTTT. This codes for CASSQASGTDTQYF.

This chain connects TRBV5-1 to TRBJ1-2; D is possibly TRBD1 (6 bases). This CDR3 has 14 amino acids. Germline CDR1 SGHRS, CDR2 YFSETQ. The germline V and J ends were trimmed by 4 bases and 6 bases, with 16 bases remaining between them. CDR3 region: CASSLGQTFNGYTF. CDR3 DNA: TGCGCCAGCAGCCTCGGACAGACCTTCAATGGCTACACCTTC.

The V gene is TRBV24-1, the J gene TRBJ2-1, with a weak D call TRBD2 (8 bases). V lost 3 bases to trimming and J lost 4 bases, with 21 bases between them. Germline CDR1 and CDR2: KGHDR and SFDVKD. This CDR3 region has 18 residues. CDR3 protein: CATSDAGGQESMYNEQFF. CDR3 nucleotide sequence: TGTGCCACCAGTGATGCGGGAGGACAGGAAAGTATGTACAATGAGCAGTTCTTC.

The chain has TRBV5-1 and TRBJ1-2; 8 bases are a match to TRBD1. J was trimmed by 6 bases and V by 4 bases; bases with no gene match: 8. In germline, CDR1 is SGHRS, CDR2 YFSETQ. The CDR3 extends over 14 amino acids. The CDR3 sequence is CASSDGQGGDGYTF. CDR3 nucleotide sequence: TGCGCCAGCAGCGACGGACAGGGTGGTGATGGCTACACCTTC.

The rearrangement links TRBV9 to TRBJ2-7, with 11 nucleotides matching TRBD2. V was pared by 0 bases and J by 4 bases, with 6 bases of the junction left unmatched. The length of the CDR3 is 16 residues. Germline-derived CDR1 and CDR2 are SGDLS and YYNGEE. CDR3 loop: CASSVGTSGRFYEQYF. CDR3 bases: TGTGCCAGCAGCGTAGGAACTAGCGGGAGATTTTACGAGCAGTACTTC. Drawing the rest from reference TRBV9 and TRBJ2-7, the complete variable domain is DSGVTQTPKHLITATGQRVTLRCSPRSGDLSVYWYQQSLDQGLQFLIQYYNGEERAKGNILERFSAQQFPDLHSELNLSSLELGDSALYFCASSVGTSGRFYEQYFGPGTRLTVT.

The rearrangement joins TRBV5-4 to TRBJ1-1, with TRBD1 matching 8 bases. The CDR3 contains 14 residues. The J segment lost 3 bases and the V segment lost 6 bases, leaving 7 bases of the junction unmatched. Germline-derived CDR1 and CDR2 are SGHNT and YYREEE (reference sequence). The CDR3 spells CASTSGGLDTEAFF. The CDR3 region has the DNA TGTGCCAGCACCTCAGGGGGCCTAGACACTGAAGCTTTCTTT. Complete variable domain (other parts from reference TRBV5-4 and TRBJ1-1): ETGVTQSPTHLIKTRGQQVTLRCSSQSGHNTVSWYQQALGQGPQFIFQYYREEENGRGNFPPRFSGLQFPNYSSELNVNALELDDSALYLCASTSGGLDTEAFFGQGTRLTVV.

The chain has TRBV5-1 and TRBJ2-1, with 14 bases lining up with TRBD2. Germline-derived CDR1 and CDR2 are SGHRS and YFSETQ. J gave up 4 bases and V 4 bases, and 13 bases lay outside the gene matches. The CDR3 loop spans 19 amino acids. CDR3 DNA sequence: TGCGCCAGCAGCCCGGGGACTAGCGGGGGAGCCCTACTTTACAATGAGCAGTTCTTC. Translation gives CASSPGTSGGALLYNEQFF.

The rearrangement joins TRBV10-1 to TRBJ2-7, with D possibly matching TRBD2 (5 bases). The germline gives CDR1 WNHNN, CDR2 SYGVQD (reference sequence). The CDR3 loop spans 13 amino acids. V was pared by 6 bases and J by 3 bases, with 12 bases between. The CDR3 nucleotides read TGCGCCAGCAGAGGGAGACCGAACTACGAGCAGTACTTC. It yields the protein CASRGRPNYEQYF.

The chain has TRBV5-4 and TRBJ1-6; TRBD1 matches at 10 bases. The germline CDR1 and CDR2 sequences are SGHNT and YYREEE (reference sequence). The CDR3 has 16 amino acids. With 5 bases clipped from V and 9 bases from J, the junction kept 11 bases outside the gene matches. CDR3 nucleotides: TGTGCCAGCAGAGAAGGGACAGGGGAAGAAGGTTCACCCCTCCACTTT. Amino acid sequence: CASREGTGEEGSPLHF.

The chain couples TRBV18 to TRBJ1-1, with 9 bases fitting TRBD1. The CDR3 totals 15 residues. Germline V CDR1 and CDR2: KGHSH, LQKENI. V gave up 4 bases and J gave up 3 bases; unmatched junction bases: 6. For the CDR3, the DNA is TGTGCCAGCTCACGCCGGACAGGGGAAGACACTGAAGCTTTCTTT. Its translation: CASSRRTGEDTEAFF.

This chain joins TRBV5-1 and TRBJ1-4, with 8 bases identical to TRBD1. CDR3 length: 15 residues. V shed 0 bases and J 6 bases; nucleotides not matched to a gene: 4. CDR1 and CDR2 (germline): SGHRS, YFSETQ. The CDR3 DNA follows: TGCGCCAGCAGCTTGGGGACAGGGCGGGATGAAAAACTGTTTTTT. Protein sequence: CASSLGTGRDEKLFF.

This rearrangement joins TRBV12-3 or TRBV12-4 to TRBJ2-7; D is perhaps TRBD1 (5 bases). The CDR3 is 13 residues long. V shed 3 bases and J shed 6 bases, with 12 bases lying between them. CDR3 in amino acids: CASSLTRDGEQYF. The CDR3 DNA reads TGTGCCAGCAGTTTGACCAGGGATGGCGAGCAGTACTTC.

This rearrangement joins TRBV4-2 to TRBJ1-6; 7 bases agree with TRBD1. Germline V gene lookup returns CDR1 LGHNA and CDR2 YNFKEQ. The CDR3 totals 16 residues. The V and J ends lost 4 bases and 5 bases, in that order; junction bases with no gene match: 8. The CDR3 nucleotides are TGTGCCAGCAGCCCTTCGCCGGGGACAGATAATTCACCCCTCCACTTT. The encoded protein is CASSPSPGTDNSPLHF.

As concerns this clone: Mismatch with germline at one junction end may stem from a read error. The chain couples TRBV6-1 to TRBJ1-1; D unclear. There are 14 residues in the CDR3. Germline V gives CDR1 MNHNS, CDR2 SASEGT. The DNA for the CDR3 is TGTGCCACCAGTGACACTCTCCCGAACACTGAAGCTTTCTTT. As protein: CATSDTLPNTEAFF.

The rearrangement links TRBV7-8 to TRBJ2-1; 11 nucleotides align to TRBD2. Germline trimming cut 6 bases from V and 8 bases from J; bases unmatched to any gene: 18. The V gene's germline CDR1 is SGHVS and CDR2 FQNEAQ. The CDR3 covers 18 residues. The CDR3 region has the DNA TGTGCCAGCAGTCCGTTGGTAGCGGGAGGGCTTAGGGGGCATGAGCAGTTCTTC. Its translation: CASSPLVAGGLRGHEQFF.

This rearrangement joins TRBV6-1 to TRBJ1-5; 9 nucleotides match TRBD1. CDR1 is MNHNS and CDR2 is SASEGT in the germline V gene. The CDR3 contains 16 residues. With 4 bases clipped from V and 7 bases from J, the junction kept 11 bases outside the gene matches. The CDR3 spells CASSGDLGTGSQPQHF. CDR3 nucleotides: TGTGCCAGCAGTGGAGATCTAGGGACAGGGTCCCAGCCCCAGCATTTT.

This chain links TRBV28 with TRBJ1-2, with D unclear. Germline CDR1 and CDR2: MDHEN and SYDVKM. V gave up 7 bases and J gave up 7 bases, with 16 bases separating them. CDR3 length equals 13 residues. CDR3 sequence (DNA): TGTGCCAGCAATTCCCCTCCCGCCGGTGGCTACACCTTC. Translation gives CASNSPPAGGYTF.

The chain links TRBV6-4 to TRBJ2-3; D unclear. Germline V CDR1 and CDR2: MRHNA, SNTAGT. The CDR3 consists of 15 residues. V was pared by 2 bases and J by 8 bases, with 17 bases between. This CDR3 is CASSDTLTRPGTQYF. CDR3 sequence (DNA): TGTGCCAGCAGTGACACCTTAACTCGTCCCGGTACGCAGTATTTT.

The chain uses TRBV7-8 and TRBJ1-1, with D maybe TRBD1 (6 bases). V was cut by 1 base and J by 6 bases, with 18 bases left in between. The CDR3 is 16 amino acids. CDR1 and CDR2 from the germline V gene are SGHVS and FQNEAQ. CDR3 coding DNA: TGTGCCAGCAGCTTAGTACCGGGACACATGCCGTCTGAAGCTTTCTTT. It yields the protein CASSLVPGHMPSEAFF. Combining the CDR3 with reference TRBV7-8 and TRBJ1-1 gives the whole variable domain GAGVSQSPRYKVAKRGQDVALRCDPISGHVSLFWYQQALGQGPEFLTYFQNEAQLDKSGLPSDRFFAERPEGSVSTLKIQRTQQEDSAVYLCASSLVPGHMPSEAFFGQGTRLTVV.

This clone showed up just a few times. J is TRBJ1-2 and V is TRBV19; 7 bases align to TRBD1. Per germline, CDR1 LNHDA and CDR2 SQIVND (reference sequence). V shed 6 bases, J shed 3 bases, and the junction held 10 bases outside the gene matches. CDR3 size: 15 residues. The CDR3 DNA follows: TGTGCCAGTAGCATTAACCCGGGACAGTACTATGGCTACACCTTC. Encoded protein: CASSINPGQYYGYTF.

V gene TRBV19 combines with J gene TRBJ1-3; a weak D match, TRBD1 (5 bases). Germline lookup yields CDR1 LNHDA and CDR2 SQIVND (reference sequence). This CDR3 comprises 16 residues. Trimming took 3 bases from V and 0 from J, leaving 12 bases between them. CDR3 nucleotides: TGTGCCAGTAGTATCCGGGGGGATCACTCTGGAAACACCATATATTTT. This sequence encodes CASSIRGDHSGNTIYF.

The chain couples TRBV7-2 to TRBJ1-2; 7 nucleotides agree with TRBD1. CDR3 size: 15 residues. The germline V gene encodes CDR1 SGHTA and CDR2 FQGNSA. The V gene end was trimmed by 5 bases and the J gene end by 2 bases; junction bases not matched to a gene: 8. In DNA form, the CDR3 reads TGTGCCAGCAGCCAAAACGTGGGACAGAACTATGGCTACACCTTC. Translated, it gives CASSQNVGQNYGYTF.

The chain carries TRBV5-1 and TRBJ2-1, with TRBD2 matching over 8 bases. V trimming: 0 bases; J trimming: 1 base; junction bases outside the gene matches: 3. Looked up from germline, CDR1 is SGHRS and CDR2 is YFSETQ. CDR3 length: 16 residues. The CDR3 DNA sequence: TGCGCCAGCAGCTTGGCCAGCGGGAGATCCTACAATGAGCAGTTCTTC. Translating gives CASSLASGRSYNEQFF.

CDR3 residues: CASSPSFGTASHFAAEAFF. As DNA, the CDR3 is TGTGCCAGCTCACCTAGTTTTGGGACAGCCTCCCATTTCGCGGCTGAAGCTTTCTTT. The chain carries TRBV18 and TRBJ1-1; 7 bases fit TRBD1. Trimming removed 3 bases from V and 6 bases from J; junction bases left unmatched: 22. This CDR3 has 19 residues. Germline CDR1 and CDR2: KGHSH and LQKENI.

The chain uses TRBV7-9 and TRBJ1-1; possibly TRBD1 for D (6 bases). Germline V gene sequence: CDR1 SEHNR, CDR2 FQNEAQ (reference sequence). With 1 base removed from V and 5 bases from J, the gap between germline ends came to 8 bases. The CDR3 contains 13 residues. The CDR3: CASSLEGGTEAFF. In DNA form, the CDR3 reads TGTGCCAGCAGCTTAGAGGGGGGGACTGAAGCTTTCTTT.

The chain couples TRBV10-3 to TRBJ1-5; D unresolved. The germline V and J ends were trimmed by 0 bases and 3 bases, with 9 bases remaining between them. The germline V gene encodes CDR1 ENHRY and CDR2 SYGVKD. This CDR3 comprises 15 residues. The CDR3 reads CAISESMPVNQPQHF. CDR3 DNA sequence: TGTGCCATCAGTGAGTCGATGCCAGTCAATCAGCCCCAGCATTTT.

This clone occurred a few times. The rearrangement joins TRBV25-1 to TRBJ1-4, with a possible D match to TRBD1 (5 bases). Germline V gene lookup returns CDR1 MGHDK and CDR2 SYGVNS. Trimming removed 5 bases at V and 1 base at J, with 8 bases between. The CDR3 sequence is 14 residues long. CDR3: CASSRGGTNEKLFF. DNA of the CDR3: TGTGCCAGCAGTCGCGGGGGAACTAATGAAAAACTGTTTTTT.